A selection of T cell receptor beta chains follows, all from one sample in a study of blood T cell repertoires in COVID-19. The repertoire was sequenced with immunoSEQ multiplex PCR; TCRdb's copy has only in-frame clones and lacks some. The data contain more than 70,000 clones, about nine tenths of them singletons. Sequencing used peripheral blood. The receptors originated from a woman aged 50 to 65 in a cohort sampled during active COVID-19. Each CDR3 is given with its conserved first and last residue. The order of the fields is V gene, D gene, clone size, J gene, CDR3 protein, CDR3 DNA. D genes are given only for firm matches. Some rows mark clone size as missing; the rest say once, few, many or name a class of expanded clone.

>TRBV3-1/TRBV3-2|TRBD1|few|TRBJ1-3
CASSYGTAGNTIYF
TGTGCCAGCAGCTACGGGACAGCTGGAAACACCATATATTTT
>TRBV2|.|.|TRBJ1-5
CANSEGGGGGPQHF
TGTGCCAACAGTGAAGGGGGAGGCGGGGGACCCCAACATTTT
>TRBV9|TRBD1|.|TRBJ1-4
CASSVTGTVGQKLFF
TGTGCCAGCAGCGTGACCGGGACAGTGGGGCAGAAACTGTTTTTT
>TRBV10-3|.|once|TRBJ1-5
CAISPGFSNQPQHF
TGTGCCATCAGTCCGGGATTCTCAAATCAGCCCCAGCATTTT
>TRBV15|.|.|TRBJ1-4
CATSRVTRSFGKLFF
TGTGCCACCAGCAGAGTGACTCGCTCCTTTGGAAAACTGTTTTTT
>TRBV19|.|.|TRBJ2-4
CASSIDPGLAKNIQYF
TGTGCCAGTAGTATAGATCCAGGGTTAGCCAAAAACATTCAGTACTTC
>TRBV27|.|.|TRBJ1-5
CASSPLTPLAQHF
TGTGCCAGCAGCCCCCTAACCCCGCTTGCCCAGCATTTT
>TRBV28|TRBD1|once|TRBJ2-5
CASSFYGGQVKETQYF
TGTGCCAGCAGTTTTTACGGTGGACAGGTGAAAGAGACCCAGTACTTC
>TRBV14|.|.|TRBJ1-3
CASSQWERSHTIYF
TGTGCCAGCAGCCAATGGGAGAGGTCGCACACCATATATTTT
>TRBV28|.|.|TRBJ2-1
CASRDGDGRYNEQFF
TGTGCCAGCAGGGACGGGGACGGGAGATACAATGAGCAGTTCTTC
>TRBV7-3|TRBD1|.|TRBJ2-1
CASSPTPGTGDNEQFF
TGTGCCAGCAGCCCGACCCCAGGGACAGGTGACAATGAGCAGTTCTTC
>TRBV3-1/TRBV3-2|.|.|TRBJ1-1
CASSPFLQGFTEAFF
TGTGCCAGCAGCCCCTTCCTACAGGGATTCACTGAAGCTTTCTTT
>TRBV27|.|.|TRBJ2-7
CASSSSPTGTSSYEQYF
TGTGCCAGCAGTTCATCCCCGACCGGGACAAGCTCCTACGAGCAGTACTTC
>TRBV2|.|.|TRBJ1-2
CASRGINYGYTF
TGTGCCAGCCGGGGAATAAACTATGGCTACACCTTC
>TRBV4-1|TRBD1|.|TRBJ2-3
CASSQDQGAGTDTQYF
TGCGCCAGCAGCCAGGACCAGGGGGCTGGCACAGATACGCAGTATTTT
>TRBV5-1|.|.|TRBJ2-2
CASSFIQGHTGELFF
TGCGCCAGCAGCTTCATACAGGGTCACACCGGGGAGCTGTTTTTT
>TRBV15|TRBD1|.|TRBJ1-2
CATSRDGQGVRGYTF
TGTGCCACCAGCAGAGATGGACAGGGAGTACGTGGCTACACCTTC
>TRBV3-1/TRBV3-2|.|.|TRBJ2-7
CASSHRGHQSSYEQYF
TGTGCCAGCAGCCATCGTGGGCACCAAAGCTCCTACGAGCAGTACTTC
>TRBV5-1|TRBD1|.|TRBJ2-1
CATQRGQGSYNEQFF
TGCGCCACCCAGAGGGGACAGGGGTCCTACAATGAGCAGTTCTTC
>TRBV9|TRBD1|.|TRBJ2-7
CASSVGDRGVYEQYF
TGTGCCAGCAGCGTAGGGGACAGGGGGGTCTACGAGCAGTACTTC
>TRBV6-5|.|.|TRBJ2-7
CASRVDKTYEQYF
TGTGCCAGCAGAGTGGACAAGACCTACGAGCAGTACTTC
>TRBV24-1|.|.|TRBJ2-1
CATSGPGGPSTYNEQFF
TGTGCCACCAGTGGCCCTGGCGGTCCATCAACCTACAATGAGCAGTTCTTC
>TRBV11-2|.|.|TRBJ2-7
CASSVRGSELSSSHF
TGTGCCAGCAGCGTCCGGGGTAGCGAGTTGAGCTCGTCCCACTTC
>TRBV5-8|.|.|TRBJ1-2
CASASGPFSGYTF
TGTGCCAGCGCCTCAGGGCCCTTTTCAGGCTACACCTTC
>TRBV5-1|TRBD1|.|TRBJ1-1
CASTGQGDTEAFF
TGCGCCAGCACCGGACAGGGGGATACTGAAGCTTTCTTT
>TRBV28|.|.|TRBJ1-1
CASSSSFGTGRIDTEAFF
TGTGCCAGCAGTTCGAGTTTTGGAACAGGGAGAATCGACACTGAAGCTTTCTTT
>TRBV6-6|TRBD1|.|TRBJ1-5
CASSDRGELSNQPQHF
TGTGCCAGCAGCGACAGGGGGGAATTGAGCAATCAGCCCCAGCATTTT
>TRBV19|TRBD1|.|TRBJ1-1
CGTWDRVNTEAFF
TGTGGAACATGGGACAGGGTGAACACTGAAGCTTTCTTT
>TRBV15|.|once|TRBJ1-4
CATSAGSGNEKLFF
TGTGCCACCAGTGCGGGGTCTGGTAATGAAAAACTGTTTTTT
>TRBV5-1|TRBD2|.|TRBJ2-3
CASSLSGSNADTQYF
TGCGCCAGCAGCTTGAGCGGGAGTAACGCAGATACGCAGTATTTT
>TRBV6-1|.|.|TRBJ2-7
CASSESGTYEQYF
TGTGCCAGCAGTGAATCAGGGACCTACGAGCAGTACTTC
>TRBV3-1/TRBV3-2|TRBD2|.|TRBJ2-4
CASSQGGSSGAKNIQYF
TGTGCCAGCAGCCAAGGCGGATCTAGCGGAGCCAAAAACATTCAGTACTTC
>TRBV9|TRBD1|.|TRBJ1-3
CASSVEAGTGGFGNTIYF
TGTGCCAGCAGCGTAGAGGCAGGGACAGGGGGTTTTGGAAACACCATATATTTT
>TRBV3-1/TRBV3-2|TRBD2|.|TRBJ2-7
CASSGGSTGTMREYEQYF
TGTGCCAGCAGCGGGGGGTCAACCGGGACTATGAGGGAATACGAGCAGTACTTC
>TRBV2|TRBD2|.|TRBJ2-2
CASSKTSPWLFF
TGTGCCAGCAGCAAGACTAGCCCGTGGCTGTTTTTT
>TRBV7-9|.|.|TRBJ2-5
CASSFMETQYF
TGTGCCAGCAGCTTCATGGAGACCCAGTACTTC
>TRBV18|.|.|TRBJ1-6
CASSPTGDSPLHF
TGTGCCAGCTCACCGACAGGCGATTCACCCCTCCACTTT